This TCR beta chain was retrieved from a study of CD8 T cell repertoires and HIV-1 epitope variants. Looking at the study overall: Twenty-five autologous and known Gag and Nef epitope variant peptides each stimulated T cells separately.

Sequenced by immunoSEQ multiplex PCR; TCRdb stores in-frame clones only, minus some. The sample holds almost 5,500 clones, roughly 70% seen once. The CDR3 extends over 15 amino acids. Germline V lookup: CDR1 SEHNR, CDR2 FQNEAQ (reference sequence). Between the trimmed V and J ends, which lost 5 bases and 5 bases, there was a span of 15 bases. On this clone itself: The antigen remains unidentified.

Material for sequencing was cultured CD8+ T cells derived from PBMCs. This chain joins TRBV7-9 and TRBJ1-4; D unresolved. The receptor was isolated from a male donor with HIV. The CDR3 here is CASSPKGFSNEKLFF. The CDR3 DNA reads as TGTGCCAGCAGCCCGAAAGGTTTCTCCAATGAAAAACTGTTTTTT.